These 24 T cell receptor beta chains were all obtained from the same sample, sequenced in a study of T cell responses to AZD1222 COVID-19 vaccine. Some clones are missing from TCRdb's copy, which holds only in-frame ones; the method was immunoSEQ multiplex PCR. The repertoire holds fewer than 110,000 clones, with more than 75% as singletons. The sample here was peripheral blood, taken 28 days after the second AZD1222 dose. These receptors were taken from an adult who received the AZD1222 COVID-19 vaccine.

The chain employs TRBV5-4 and TRBJ2-1; 12 positions agree with TRBD1. V gave up 5 bases and J gave up 6 bases; unmatched junction bases: 6. Germline CDR1 reads SGHNT; CDR2 reads YYREEE (reference sequence). The CDR3 extends over 15 amino acids. In DNA, the CDR3 is TGTGCCAGCAGAACGGGACAGGGGGCTAGCAATGAGCAGTTCTTC. Residues: CASRTGQGASNEQFF.

The V and J genes are TRBV21-1 and TRBJ2-1; TRBD2 was called by the table and not checked on the DNA. TRBV21-1 is recorded as a pseudogene. The CDR3 runs 15 residues. The CDR3 sequence is CARGTGRASYNEQFF. The CDR3 nucleotides read TGTGCCCGGGGGACCGGGAGGGCCTCCTACAATGAGCAGTTCTTC.

The chain joins TRBV6-5 to TRBJ1-5; D remains unclear. The V end lost 5 bases, the J end lost 7 bases, and 12 bases lay between the germline ends. The germline gives CDR1 MNHEY, CDR2 SVGAGI. The CDR3 is made up of 13 amino acids. CDR3 residues: CASSTPIGQPQHF. The CDR3 region has the DNA TGTGCCAGCAGTACCCCGATCGGGCAGCCCCAGCATTTT.

The genes are TRBV6-4 and TRBJ2-5; D is undetermined. Trimming cost V 10 bases and J 0 bases, with 12 bases left between them. The germline gives CDR1 MRHNA, CDR2 SNTAGT. This CDR3 is built from 13 residues. The CDR3 region is CANSRAYQETQYF. The CDR3, as DNA: TGTGCCAATAGTAGGGCGTACCAAGAGACCCAGTACTTC.

This clone has a single count. The rearrangement joins TRBV5-1 to TRBJ2-7; 8 bases agree with TRBD2. Germline lookup yields CDR1 SGHRS and CDR2 YFSETQ. The CDR3 has 13 residues. V dropped 0 bases and J dropped 8; count of bases not matched to a gene: 4. The CDR3 DNA is TGCGCCAGCAGCTTGGGACTAGCGTCCCAGCAGTACTTC. It translates to CASSLGLASQQYF. Combining the CDR3 with reference TRBV5-1 and TRBJ2-7 gives the whole variable domain KAGVTQTPRYLIKTRGQQVTLSCSPISGHRSVSWYQQTPGQGLQFLFEYFSETQRNKGNFPGRFSGRQFSNSRSEMNVSTLELGDSALYLCASSLGLASQQYFGPGTRLTVT.

This chain connects TRBV7-9 to TRBJ2-7; maybe TRBD1 (6 bases). This CDR3 contains 14 residues. Germline V gene sequence: CDR1 SEHNR, CDR2 FQNEAQ (reference sequence). The V end was cut by 1 base, the J end by 4 bases, with 11 bases between. CDR3 sequence: CASSLEGHLYEQYF. Here the CDR3 DNA reads TGTGCCAGCAGCTTAGAGGGACACCTTTACGAGCAGTACTTC.

This chain joins TRBV14 and TRBJ2-1; D perhaps matches TRBD1 (5 bases). Germline V gene lookup returns CDR1 SGHDN and CDR2 FVKESK. V was pared by 3 bases and J by 3 bases, with 6 bases between. The CDR3 extends over 13 amino acids. Written as DNA, the CDR3 is TGTGCCAGCAGCCAGGACAACTACAATGAGCAGTTCTTC. The encoded protein is CASSQDNYNEQFF.

This rearrangement joins TRBV2 to TRBJ1-5; tentative D call: TRBD1 (5 bases). This CDR3 is built from 13 residues. Germline CDR1 SNHLY, CDR2 FYNNEI. V lost 8 bases and J 9 bases, leaving 17 bases between the germline ends. The CDR3 here is CASRGRLTRPQHF. DNA of the CDR3: TGTGCCAGCCGGGGACGGTTGACACGGCCCCAGCATTTT.

This chain links TRBV18 with TRBJ1-1; a weak D match, TRBD1 (5 bases). CDR3 size: 15 residues. Germline V gives CDR1 KGHSH, CDR2 LQKENI. Trimming removed 0 bases at V and 6 bases at J, with 14 bases between. CDR3 DNA sequence: TGTGCCAGCTCACCACCGGCGGGGCGCAAGGCTGAAGCTTTCTTT. Protein sequence: CASSPPAGRKAEAFF.

This chain uses TRBV27 with TRBJ2-5; TRBD2 might be the D (7 bases). Germline V gene data show CDR1 as MNHEY and CDR2 as SMNVEV (reference sequence). The CDR3 has 16 residues. Trimming shortened V by 5 bases and J by 10 bases, and 26 bases separated the two germline ends. DNA of the CDR3: TGTGCCAGCAGTATGGGCGTGGGGGGGGCGCCGAGCCACCAGTACTTC. Translated: CASSMGVGGAPSHQYF.

This sequence joins TRBV15 and TRBJ1-4, with 9 nucleotides matching TRBD1. Germline CDR1 reads LNHNV; CDR2 reads YYDKDF (reference sequence). The CDR3 covers 14 residues. Trimming removed 1 base from V and 6 bases from J; junction bases left unmatched: 0. CDR3 in DNA: TGTGCCACCAGCAGAGGGGACAGGGATGAAAAACTGTTTTTT. Its protein is CATSRGDRDEKLFF.

The rearrangement joins TRBV11-2 to TRBJ1-3; no definite D call. The length of the CDR3 is 16 residues. The germline gives CDR1 SGHAT, CDR2 FQNNGV. Trimming took off 5 bases at V and 2 bases at J, with 16 bases between the two ends. This chain's CDR3 is CASSRRPGAAGNTIYF. CDR3 in DNA: TGTGCCAGCAGCAGAAGGCCGGGAGCGGCTGGAAACACCATATATTTT.

This clone was picked up one time. The chain combines TRBV19 with TRBJ2-1; D possibly uses TRBD1 or TRBD2 (5 bases each). Germline V CDR1 and CDR2: LNHDA, SQIVND (reference sequence). V was clipped by 0 bases and J by 9 bases, with 12 bases between them. The CDR3 extends over 14 amino acids. Here the CDR3 reads CASSIDWGFGEQFF. Written as DNA, the CDR3 is TGTGCCAGTAGTATAGATTGGGGGTTCGGTGAGCAGTTCTTC. The whole variable domain, remainder taken from reference TRBV19 and TRBJ2-1, is DGGITQSPKYLFRKEGQNVTLSCEQNLNHDAMYWYRQDPGQGLRLIYYSQIVNDFQKGDIAEGYSVSREKKESFPLTVTSAQKNPTAFYLCASSIDWGFGEQFFGPGTRLTVL.

This clone appeared once. V gene TRBV18 combines with J gene TRBJ2-1; D gene uncertain. The CDR3 runs to 16 residues. The germline V and J ends were trimmed by 4 bases and 2 bases, with 15 bases remaining between them. Germline V gene sequence: CDR1 KGHSH, CDR2 LQKENI. The CDR3 DNA sequence: TGTGCCAGCTCACTTTCGGCACTGGGCACCTACAATGAGCAGTTCTTC. It encodes CASSLSALGTYNEQFF. The whole variable domain, remainder taken from reference TRBV18 and TRBJ2-1, is NAGVMQNPRHLVRRRGQEARLRCSPMKGHSHVYWYRQLPEEGLKFMVYLQKENIIDESGMPKERFSAEFPKEGPSILRIQQVVRGDSAAYFCASSLSALGTYNEQFFGPGTRLTVL.

This clone appeared once. The chain combines TRBV18 with TRBJ2-1; 7 positions agree with TRBD2. The V and J ends lost 4 bases and 1 base, in that order; junction bases with no gene match: 16. The V gene's germline CDR1 is KGHSH and CDR2 LQKENI. The length of the CDR3 is 19 residues. CDR3 loop: CASSLSGTAYGRSYNEQFF. The CDR3 coding sequence is TGTGCCAGCTCACTTTCCGGGACCGCCTACGGGAGGTCCTACAATGAGCAGTTCTTC.

The chain employs TRBV2 and TRBJ1-2, with D possibly TRBD1 on 5 matching bases. V was shortened by 2 bases and J by 0 bases, with 10 bases between the two germline ends. Germline V gives CDR1 SNHLY, CDR2 FYNNEI. CDR3 size: 15 residues. The chain's CDR3 is CASSEQGLSNYGYTF. Written as DNA, the CDR3 is TGTGCCAGCAGTGAACAGGGCCTTTCTAACTATGGCTACACCTTC.

The CDR3 reads CASSLGQRGEKLFF. The CDR3 DNA reads as TGCGCCAGCAGCCTAGGACAGAGGGGTGAAAAACTGTTTTTT. The chain combines TRBV5-1 with TRBJ1-4; D may be TRBD1 (6 bases). The germline V gene encodes CDR1 SGHRS and CDR2 YFSETQ. The CDR3 is 14 residues long. Between the trimmed V and J ends, which lost 4 bases and 7 bases, there was a span of 14 bases.

This chain joins TRBV24-1 and TRBJ2-6, with D possibly matching TRBD1 (6 bases). V shed 4 bases and J shed 2 bases, with 8 bases lying between them. This CDR3 region has 15 residues. Germline lookup yields CDR1 KGHDR and CDR2 SFDVKD. Written as DNA, the CDR3 is TGTGCCACCAGTGACACAGGGACTGGGGCCAACGTCCTGACTTTC. This translates into CATSDTGTGANVLTF.

The sample holds one count of this clone. This rearrangement joins TRBV4-2 to TRBJ1-3; D remains unclear. Trimming pared 0 bases from V and 0 bases from J, leaving 15 bases between. The CDR3 totals 18 residues. Germline V gives CDR1 LGHNA, CDR2 YNFKEQ. CDR3 in amino acids: CASSQEGVGTISGNTIYF. CDR3 in DNA: TGTGCCAGCAGCCAAGAAGGAGTCGGTACGATCTCTGGAAACACCATATATTTT.

The CDR3 reads CASSYTGQLRYF. For the CDR3, the DNA is TGTGCCAGCAGTTACACGGGACAGTTGAGGTACTTC. The chain couples TRBV6-2 or TRBV6-3 to TRBJ2-7, with 7 bases aligning to TRBD1. Per the germline V gene, CDR1 is MNHEY and CDR2 is SVGEGT. After removal of 2 bases from V and 12 bases from J, the junction contained 7 bases not matched to a gene. The CDR3 has 12 residues.

The chain has TRBV24-1 and TRBJ2-5; D may correspond to TRBD1 or TRBD2 (6 bases each). V was shortened by 3 bases and J by 4 bases, with 17 bases between the two germline ends. CDR1 and CDR2 (germline): KGHDR, SFDVKD. The CDR3 runs to 16 residues. Here the CDR3 reads CATSDPGRGRGETQYF. The CDR3 bases are TGTGCCACCAGTGATCCCGGACGGGGGCGAGGAGAGACCCAGTACTTC.

V usage is TRBV7-9 and J usage is TRBJ2-7; no clear D gene. V lost 5 bases to trimming and J lost 0 bases, with 14 bases between them. There are 15 residues in the CDR3. Germline V gene lookup returns CDR1 SEHNR and CDR2 FQNEAQ (reference sequence). CDR3 nucleotide sequence: TGTGCCAGCAGCAACGGCCTTACAAGCTCCTACGAGCAGTACTTC. Translated, it gives CASSNGLTSSYEQYF.

V is TRBV30 and J is TRBJ2-7, with D perhaps TRBD1 (5 bases). V was cut by 5 bases and J by 0 bases, with 11 bases left in between. CDR3 length: 13 amino acids. CDR1 is GTSNPN, CDR2 SVGIG, per germline (reference sequence). The CDR3 sequence is CAWSAGPSYEQYF. DNA for the CDR3: TGTGCCTGGTCCGCAGGGCCCTCCTACGAGCAGTACTTC. The full variable domain, rest sourced from reference TRBV30 and TRBJ2-7, is SQTIHQWPATLVQPVGSPLSLECTVEGTSNPNLYWYRQAAGRGLQLLFYSVGIGQISSEVPQNLSASRPQDRQFILSSKKLLLSDSGFYLCAWSAGPSYEQYFGPGTRLTVT.

This clone has a handful of counts. The V call is TRBV10-2, the J call TRBJ1-5; 7 bases are a match to TRBD1. Per the germline V gene, CDR1 is WSHSY and CDR2 is SAAADI. This CDR3 is 15 amino acids long. Trimming took 6 bases from V and 4 from J; bases not matched to a gene: 9. The CDR3 DNA sequence: TGCGCCAGCAGCCCCAGGGGACAGTATAATCAGCCCCAGCATTTT. It is translated as CASSPRGQYNQPQHF.